This entry is about one TCR beta chain. This clone was found a few times. No antigen is known for it. Base qualities are not recorded, but no much larger clone differs from it by a single base. CDR1 is given as MNHNS and CDR2 as SASEGT, both from the germline V gene. Relative to germline, V is 1 base shorter and J is 9 bases shorter, with 13 bases between their ends. From the cysteine through the phenylalanine, the CDR3 covers 15 amino acids. Just CDR3 DNA is preserved here, 45 bases in frame from base 1. The sample comes from a study of blood T cell repertoires in COVID-19 (TCRdb year 2020). The study in broad terms: Collaborator samples came from the United States, Italy and Spain and covered acute and convalescent phases of COVID-19. Subjects who had been exposed to COVID-19, were actively infected with it, or had recovered from it provided the deeply sampled blood TCRbeta repertoires that made up the dataset. The repertoires were made available in a free public database intended to serve as a resource for research on the immune response to SARS-CoV-2. The sample metadata nearly always contained a de-identified subject ID, COVID-19 status, age in years and sex. Samples were obtained from the ongoing ImmuneRACE study (first 160 participants) and from about 1,300 subjects provided by 6 global collaborators. The material from the prospective study consisted of cDNA or gDNA derived from T cells, B-cell-depleted T cells, or PBMCs. Where available, HLA class I and class II types were taken from metadata supplied by the sample provider and were not determined by assay-based typing.

Study-wide conclusions, independent of this receptor: How much clinical and demographic metadata was included differed by source and by participant, and the metadata was provided uncurated.

One collaborating source in Seattle enrolled patients during active infection and followed them longitudinally through the course of disease. Collaborating institutions collected whole blood in K2EDTA tubes following their own protocols. For TCRbeta analysis, collaborator samples were shipped as frozen whole blood, as isolated PBMCs, or as DNA extracted from either sample type. TCRbeta CDR3 regions were amplified from genomic DNA using the immunoSEQ Assay, a bias-controlled multiplex PCR. On the study's bioinformatics: The number of nucleated cells in each sample was estimated from the amplification of reference gene primers within the assay. To quantify the absolute abundance of each unique TCRbeta CDR3 rearrangement, sequence reads were collapsed and filtered. Productive Simpson clonality was computed per sample as the square root of Simpson's diversity index over productive rearrangements. Held by TCRdb, this immuneACCESS table contains in-frame sequences only and omits some clones. Under half of the omission traces to an unresolved V gene where checked; the cause of the rest is unknown. D and trimming come from the DNA, and the V and J calls and clone size come from that table. Present in this sample are about 200,000 clones, around 81% of which were seen just once. The ten biggest clones cover around 0.93% of the sample.

The sequencing input was peripheral blood. The source of this sequence is a man between 60 and 70 years old with COVID-19, enrolled during active disease. The chain employs TRBV6-1 and TRBJ1-6; TRBD1 is a weak D gene call, 5 bases matching. The nucleotide sequence reads TGTGCCAGCAGTGAAGGGATAGGGGAGGGTTCACCCCTCCACTTT. Translated, it gives CASSEGIGEGSPLHF.